A single sample gave rise to the 21 T cell receptor beta chains below, sequenced in a study of regulatory T cells in long-lasting Graves disease. Time point here: newly diagnosed GD, antithyroid drugs for less than 3 months. Extracted RNA from PBMCs served as the source of the TCR library. To make TCR beta libraries, researchers used iRepertoire HTBI primers and Arm-PCR of CDR3 regions. Using its own MiXCR run on the multiplex PCR reads, TCRdb lists one record per CDR3 protein. The sample consists of hundreds of thousands of distinct CDR3 sequences, approximately 15% of them appearing once. The same sample was also used in a study of T cells in Graves' hyperthyroidism and ophthalmopathy.

The specimen comprised peripheral blood mononuclear cells (PBMCs), sampled at new diagnosis, from a patient treated with antithyroid drugs. These receptors were obtained from a woman aged 25-40 years with Graves disease.

The chain links TRBV12-3 or TRBV12-4 to TRBJ2-6; D remains unclear. The CDR3 consists of 16 residues. The V and J ends lost 2 bases and 5 bases respectively, with 13 bases between them. The CDR3 reads CASSLSPTGRANVLTF. The DNA of the CDR3 is TGTGCCAGCAGTTTATCTCCGACCGGTAGGGCCAACGTCCTGACTTTC.

Ten or more counts support this clonotype. The chain recombines TRBV20-1 with TRBJ1-5; 8 bases are shared with TRBD1. Germline V CDR1 and CDR2: DFQATT, SNEGSKA (reference sequence). This CDR3 has 14 amino acids. V gave up 6 bases and J gave up 0 bases; unmatched junction bases: 4. DNA of the CDR3: TGCAGTGCCAGGGGGCAGTATAGCAATCAGCCCCAGCATTTT. As protein: CSARGQYSNQPQHF.

This clonotype has a count of ten or more. V is TRBV7-3 and J is TRBJ2-6, with a weak D call TRBD1 (6 bases). Germline assignment: CDR1 SGHTA and CDR2 FQGTGA. Trimming shortened V by 4 bases and J by 4 bases, and 11 bases separated the two germline ends. The CDR3 extends over 15 amino acids. CDR3 amino acids: CASSSQGYGANVLTF. The CDR3 nucleotides read TGTGCCAGCAGCTCACAGGGTTACGGGGCCAACGTCCTGACTTTC.

The chain recombines TRBV12-3 or TRBV12-4 with TRBJ1-5; D is unclear. The length of the CDR3 is 15 residues. V was clipped by 5 bases and J by 4 bases, with 15 bases between them. The CDR3 DNA follows: TGTGCCAGCAGTCCTCCGGGAGGACTTAATCAGCCCCAGCATTTT. The encoded protein is CASSPPGGLNQPQHF.

This clonotype was detected ten times or more. The V and J genes are TRBV28 and TRBJ1-2, with 7 bases matching TRBD1. Germline V gives CDR1 MDHEN, CDR2 SYDVKM. The CDR3 extends over 11 amino acids. V lost 7 bases and J lost 5; bases outside the gene matches: 1. CDR3 sequence (DNA): TGTGCCAGCACCAGGGGGTATGGCTACACCTTC. This encodes CASTRGYGYTF.

Turning to this clonotype: Sequence at one end of the junction differs from germline and may be a read error. The chain joins TRBV6-5 to TRBJ1-1, with 7 bases aligning to TRBD1. The CDR3 runs to 18 residues. CDR1 is MNHEY, CDR2 SVGAGI, per germline. This CDR3 reads CANSYYDKTGWRITEAFF. The CDR3 region has the DNA TGTGCCAACAGTTACTACGACAAGACAGGGTGGAGGATCACTGAAGCTTTCTTT.

The V and J genes are TRBV19 and TRBJ2-7; D gene uncertain. Germline loops: CDR1 LNHDA, CDR2 SQIVND (reference sequence). The CDR3 has 12 residues. V was cut by 4 bases and J by 8 bases, with 12 bases left in between. In DNA, the CDR3 is TGTGCCAGTAGTACTCTTTCGGGTAAGCAGTACTTC. It is translated as CASSTLSGKQYF.

This clonotype was recorded a few times. V is TRBV5-5 and J is TRBJ2-5; D unclear. Germline V gene lookup returns CDR1 SGHKS and CDR2 YYEKEE (reference sequence). The CDR3 totals 14 residues. Trimming removed 2 bases from V and 1 base from J, with 9 bases in between. CDR3 in amino acids: CASSFDGSQETQYF. CDR3 DNA sequence: TGTGCCAGCAGCTTCGACGGCTCCCAAGAGACCCAGTACTTC.

The V gene is TRBV28, the J gene TRBJ1-1; 9 nucleotides match TRBD1. V gave up 6 bases and J gave up 5 bases; unmatched junction bases: 10. The CDR3 extends over 15 amino acids. Looked up from germline, CDR1 is MDHEN and CDR2 is SYDVKM. CDR3 amino acids: CASRSTGGVGTEAFF. Here the CDR3 DNA reads TGTGCCAGCAGGTCAACAGGGGGCGTGGGGACTGAAGCTTTCTTT.

This clonotype was counted many times. This chain links TRBV24-1 with TRBJ1-4, with D tentatively TRBD1 (6 bases). This CDR3 has 13 residues. The germline V gene has CDR1 KGHDR and CDR2 SFDVKD. Trimming removed 7 bases from V and 4 bases from J, with 9 bases in between. The CDR3: CATSQGINEKLFF. CDR3 in DNA: TGTGCCACCAGCCAGGGGATTAATGAAAAACTGTTTTTT.

There are many counts of this clonotype. The rearrangement joins TRBV11-3 to TRBJ2-1; a possible D gene is TRBD1 (5 bases). Germline CDR1 is SGHNT and CDR2 is YENEEA. The CDR3 is 14 amino acids. The V end lost 5 bases, the J end lost 6 bases, and 14 bases lay between the germline ends. This CDR3 reads CASSRAGLGNEQFF. The CDR3 DNA reads TGTGCCAGCAGCCGTGCAGGGCTGGGCAATGAGCAGTTCTTC.

CDR3 DNA sequence: TGCAGTGCGCACGGGACAGATCATTTTTCCGGTGGCTACACCTTC. As protein: CSAHGTDHFSGGYTF. The J gene is TRBJ1-2, the V gene TRBV20-1, with TRBD1 matching 7 bases. The V gene end was trimmed by 6 bases and the J gene end by 7 bases; junction bases not matched to a gene: 17. Germline-derived CDR1 and CDR2 are DFQATT and SNEGSKA (reference sequence). The CDR3 consists of 15 residues.

On this clonotype: A much larger clone lies a single base off, so this may be a read error. The chain employs TRBV2 and TRBJ2-6, with D perhaps matching TRBD1 or TRBD2 (6 bases each). Germline CDR1 and CDR2: SNHLY and FYNNEI. The CDR3 is made up of 13 amino acids. The CDR3 protein is CASRHRGADVLTF. In DNA form, the CDR3 reads TGTGCCAGCAGACATAGGGGGGCCGACGTCCTGACTTTC.

The V and J genes are TRBV6-1 and TRBJ2-6; TRBD1 matches at 7 bases. Germline V gene lookup returns CDR1 MNHNS and CDR2 SASEGT. The CDR3 sequence is 17 residues long. V was clipped by 6 bases and J by 1 base; unmatched bases: 9. The CDR3 reads CASRDKQGFSGANVLTF. In DNA form, the CDR3 reads TGTGCCAGCAGAGATAAACAGGGGTTTTCTGGGGCCAACGTCCTGACTTTC.

This clonotype was recorded at least ten times. The chain joins TRBV15 to TRBJ1-1; D is unresolved. Germline loops: CDR1 LNHNV, CDR2 YYDKDF (reference sequence). The V and J ends lost 4 bases and 5 bases respectively, with 20 bases between them. The CDR3 has 16 residues. CDR3 DNA sequence: TGTGCCACCAGCAAAGGGATTTTGGAGATTTGGACTGAAGCTTTCTTT. Amino acids: CATSKGILEIWTEAFF.

V gene TRBV4-2 combines with J gene TRBJ2-7; 11 bases line up with TRBD2. V lost 0 bases and J lost 1; bases outside the gene matches: 11. The length of the CDR3 is 19 residues. Germline V gene data show CDR1 as LGHNA and CDR2 as YNFKEQ. This CDR3 is CASSQDAGGTSGGSYEQYF. The CDR3 nucleotides are TGTGCCAGCAGCCAAGATGCCGGGGGGACTAGCGGTGGTTCCTACGAGCAGTACTTC.

At least ten counts were recorded for this clonotype. V usage is TRBV7-2 and J usage is TRBJ2-1, with TRBD2 identical over 10 bases. Germline lookup yields CDR1 SGHTA and CDR2 FQGNSA. The CDR3 contains 16 residues. The V gene end was trimmed by 7 bases and the J gene end by 7 bases; junction bases not matched to a gene: 13. CDR3 region: CASTPMLAGAGNEQFF. CDR3 DNA sequence: TGTGCCAGCACCCCCATGCTAGCGGGAGCAGGGAATGAGCAGTTCTTC.

This clonotype was seen many times. The chain is built from TRBV15 and TRBJ1-2; 10 bases are shared with TRBD1. In germline, CDR1 is LNHNV, CDR2 YYDKDF (reference sequence). The CDR3 contains 15 residues. With 4 bases clipped from V and 2 bases from J, the junction kept 4 bases outside the gene matches. CDR3 coding DNA: TGTGCCACCAGCACCAGACAGGGGGCGAACTATGGCTACACCTTC. Translation: CATSTRQGANYGYTF.

There are many counts of this clonotype. CDR3 residues: CASTQVLTGELFF. In nucleotides, the CDR3 is TGTGCCAGCACACAAGTGCTCACCGGGGAGCTGTTTTTT. The V gene is TRBV12-3 or TRBV12-4, the J gene TRBJ2-2; D is uncertain. The CDR3 runs to 13 residues. V gave up 7 bases and J gave up 4 bases, with 10 bases separating them.

This clonotype was seen more than once but under ten times. CDR3 region: CASSRTGKNTEAFF. CDR3 nucleotide sequence: TGTGCCAGCAGCCGGACGGGGAAGAACACTGAAGCTTTCTTT. The chain recombines TRBV7-3 with TRBJ1-1; D is uncertain. In germline, CDR1 is SGHTA, CDR2 FQGTGA. The CDR3 has 14 amino acids. V was cut by 5 bases and J by 1 base, with 11 bases left in between. Drawing the rest from reference TRBV7-3 and TRBJ1-1, the complete variable domain is GAGVSQTPSNKVTEKGKYVELRCDPISGHTALYWYRQSLGQGPEFLIYFQGTGAADDSGLPNDRFFAVRPEGSVSTLKIQRTERGDSAVYLCASSRTGKNTEAFFGQGTRLTVV.

This clonotype has a count of ten or more. The V gene is TRBV7-9, the J gene TRBJ2-3, with TRBD2 matching 10 bases. Germline loops: CDR1 SEHNR, CDR2 FQNEAQ (reference sequence). The CDR3 loop spans 17 amino acids. V shed 7 bases, J shed 3 bases, and the junction held 13 bases outside the gene matches. The CDR3 nucleotides are TGTGCCAGCACTCAAGCGGCTAGCGGGAGTCGGACAGATACGCAGTATTTT. Its protein is CASTQAASGSRTDTQYF.